One and the same sample provided the 23 T cell receptor beta chains below, sequenced in a study of T-cell reconstitution after alpha-beta-depleted transplantation in children. Molecular barcoding with unique molecular identifiers was used for the TCRbeta library. One entry per CDR3 protein, called by TCRdb with MiXCR from the PCR reads. The table lists 250,000 to 300,000 distinct CDR3 sequences, around 10% of them singletons. This material consisted of peripheral blood, taken 180 days after TCRalphabeta/CD19-depleted stem cell transplant. The receptors were sampled from a male patient aged 2-15 years who had a stem cell transplant for chronic granulomatous disease, so the T cells may come from the graft donor.

Concerning this clonotype itself: This may stem from a read error, because a much larger clone lies one nucleotide away. The CDR3 carries no conserved terminal phenylalanine or tryptophan, so it likely arises from a read error. This chain joins TRBV6-4 and TRBJ1-2; a weak D match, TRBD1 (6 bases). Germline-derived CDR1 and CDR2 are MRHNA and SNTAGT. The CDR3 runs 14 residues. Trimming cost V 10 bases and J 4 bases, with 19 bases left between them. The CDR3 bases are TGTGCCATCCCGGACAGCGTCCCCTTCTATGGCTACACCTCC. Its protein is CAIPDSVPFYGYTS.

Ten or more counts support this clonotype. The J gene is TRBJ1-1, the V gene TRBV21-1; the DNA was not compared with TRBD1, the D call given in the table. TRBV21-1 represents a pseudogene. CDR3 length equals 13 residues. The CDR3, as DNA: TGTGCCAGCGGGCGGACCGTGAACACTGAAGCTTTCTTT. This gives the protein CASGRTVNTEAFF.

This clonotype came up many times. J is TRBJ1-1 and V is TRBV2, with D hard to call. The CDR3 covers 11 residues. The germline CDR1 and CDR2 sequences are SNHLY and FYNNEI. Between the trimmed V and J ends, which lost 6 bases and 7 bases, there was a span of 9 bases. The CDR3 DNA sequence: TGTGCCAGCAGACAGAGGAATGAAGCTTTCTTT. Amino acid sequence: CASRQRNEAFF.

The chain carries TRBV12-3 or TRBV12-4 and TRBJ1-5, with 7 bases fitting TRBD1. The V gene end was trimmed by 2 bases and the J gene end by 5 bases; junction bases not matched to a gene: 12. CDR3 length: 17 residues. This CDR3 is CASSLNPQGGKHQPQHF. The CDR3 DNA reads as TGTGCCAGCAGTTTAAACCCCCAGGGGGGGAAACATCAGCCCCAGCATTTT.

This clonotype has at least ten counts. The chain employs TRBV6-2 or TRBV6-3 and TRBJ2-5; D perhaps matches TRBD2 (5 bases). The CDR3 totals 14 residues. V was shortened by 2 bases and J by 1 base, with 8 bases between the two germline ends. Germline V CDR1 and CDR2: MNHEY, SVGEGT. The CDR3 DNA is TGTGCCAGCAGTTACGGAGGTCCCCAAGAGACCCAGTACTTC. It encodes CASSYGGPQETQYF.

This clonotype was seen at least ten times. V gene TRBV3-1 combines with J gene TRBJ1-1, with D uncertain. V was clipped by 3 bases and J by 8 bases, with 13 bases between them. The CDR3 sequence is 13 residues long. Per the germline V gene, CDR1 is LGHDT and CDR2 is YNNKEL (reference sequence). The CDR3 loop reads CASSQGFRTEAFF. CDR3 DNA sequence: TGTGCCAGCAGCCAGGGGTTTAGGACCGAAGCTTTCTTT.

This clonotype was detected many times. V usage is TRBV5-1 and J usage is TRBJ2-1, with 8 bases lining up with TRBD2. Germline trimming cut 4 bases from V and 4 bases from J; bases unmatched to any gene: 10. The CDR3 is 16 amino acids. Per the germline V gene, CDR1 is SGHRS and CDR2 is YFSETQ. CDR3 sequence: CASSPSAGEGYNEQFF. The CDR3 nucleotides are TGCGCCAGCAGCCCCTCAGCGGGAGAGGGGTACAATGAGCAGTTCTTC.

This clonotype occurred many times. This chain joins TRBV5-1 and TRBJ2-3, with TRBD2 as a possible D gene (6 bases). Germline-derived CDR1 and CDR2 are SGHRS and YFSETQ. The CDR3 has 14 amino acids. The ends were cut back, 4 bases at V and 9 bases at J, with 18 bases in the middle. CDR3 DNA sequence: TGCGCCAGCAGCCCGGACCGTTGGGCGGGGACGCAGTATTTT. Its protein product is CASSPDRWAGTQYF.

The sample holds many counts of this clonotype. This sequence joins TRBV21-1 and TRBJ2-5; TRBD2, as called in the table, went unchecked against the DNA. TRBV21-1 is a pseudogene. The CDR3 extends over 17 amino acids. As DNA, the CDR3 is TGTGCCAGCCCCCCCGCTCCCCCGGGACCGCCGGAAGAGACCCAGTACTTC. It translates to CASPPAPPGPPEETQYF.

This chain uses TRBV12-3 or TRBV12-4 with TRBJ1-5; perhaps TRBD1 as D (6 bases). This CDR3 is 17 amino acids long. The V end was cut by 3 bases, the J end by 1 base, with 16 bases between. CDR3: CASSLNLMDRSNQPQHF. CDR3 DNA sequence: TGTGCCAGCAGTTTGAACTTGATGGACAGAAGCAATCAGCCCCAGCATTTT.

This clonotype was recorded many times. This rearrangement joins TRBV7-2 to TRBJ1-1; perhaps TRBD1 as D (6 bases). CDR1 SGHTA and CDR2 FQGNSA come from the germline V gene. The CDR3 extends over 13 amino acids. The ends were cut back, 5 bases at V and 8 bases at J, with 15 bases in the middle. This chain's CDR3 is CASSLFTGTEAFF. DNA of the CDR3: TGTGCCAGCAGCCTATTCACTGGGACAGAAGCTTTCTTT.

This clonotype was counted at least ten times. The chain links TRBV6-1 to TRBJ1-1, with a weak D call TRBD1 (5 bases). The V gene's germline CDR1 is MNHNS and CDR2 SASEGT. V was pared by 6 bases and J by 10 bases, with 24 bases between. CDR3 size: 15 residues. CDR3 sequence (DNA): TGTGCCAGCAGAGCCGGATTTGAGAGGGGTTCGGGAGCTTTCTTT. Translating it yields CASRAGFERGSGAFF.

This clonotype has ten or more counts. The V gene is TRBV20-1, the J gene TRBJ2-1, with D possibly matching TRBD2 (5 bases). The V gene lost 0 bases and the J gene lost 3 bases, with 15 bases spanning the gap. CDR1 is DFQATT, CDR2 SNEGSKA, per germline (reference sequence). CDR3 size: 16 residues. CDR3 protein: CSARDLRGIGYNEQFF. Written as DNA, the CDR3 is TGCAGTGCTAGAGATCTTCGGGGAATAGGCTACAATGAGCAGTTCTTC.

This clonotype was counted at least ten times. The gene calls are TRBV3-1 and TRBJ1-1; TRBD1 agrees at 8 bases. This CDR3 comprises 16 residues. V lost 0 bases, J lost 1 base, and 4 bases stayed unmatched. Germline loops: CDR1 LGHDT, CDR2 YNNKEL (reference sequence). The CDR3 region is CASSQDRGLPNTEAFF. CDR3 sequence (DNA): TGTGCCAGCAGCCAAGACAGGGGGCTGCCGAACACTGAAGCTTTCTTT.

The table lists this clonotype with a few counts. This CDR3 reads CASSEVSRSTDTQYF. The DNA for the CDR3 is TGTGCCAGCAGTGAAGTAAGCAGGAGCACAGATACGCAGTATTTT. V and J are TRBV2 and TRBJ2-3; no reliable D call. Germline-derived CDR1 and CDR2 are SNHLY and FYNNEI. V dropped 1 base and J dropped 0 bases, with 8 bases sitting between them. This CDR3 is built from 15 residues.

Only a few counts were recorded for this clonotype. The chain employs TRBV12-3 or TRBV12-4 and TRBJ2-1; 13 nucleotides align to TRBD2. After removal of 5 bases from V and 7 bases from J, the junction contained 5 bases not matched to a gene. CDR3 length: 15 residues. The CDR3 spells CASSTSGRAHNEQFF. The DNA of the CDR3 is TGTGCCAGCAGTACTAGCGGGAGGGCCCATAATGAGCAGTTCTTC.

The table lists this clonotype with many counts. V is TRBV5-1 and J is TRBJ2-3; 15 positions match TRBD2. The V segment lost 4 bases and the J segment 3 bases; nucleotides outside the gene matches: 9. CDR1 and CDR2 from the germline V gene are SGHRS and YFSETQ. The CDR3 has 18 residues. CDR3 protein: CASSKGLAGGVKTDTQYF. CDR3 DNA: TGCGCCAGCAGCAAAGGACTAGCGGGAGGGGTGAAGACAGATACGCAGTATTTT.

This clonotype was detected ten times or more. The J gene is TRBJ1-3, the V gene TRBV18; D perhaps matches TRBD1 (6 bases). The V end was cut by 3 bases, the J end by 0 bases, with 15 bases between. Germline values: CDR1 KGHSH, CDR2 LQKENI. This CDR3 has 17 residues. DNA of the CDR3: TGTGCCAGCTCACCCATTGTCGGACAGAGCTCTGGAAACACCATATATTTT. Its protein product is CASSPIVGQSSGNTIYF.

This clonotype was observed at least ten times. The chain is built from TRBV20-1 and TRBJ1-3; no clear D gene. Germline V gives CDR1 DFQATT, CDR2 SNEGSKA (reference sequence). V lost 3 bases and J 0 bases, leaving 9 bases between the germline ends. The CDR3 spans 14 residues. The CDR3 coding sequence is TGCAGTGCTAGTCCCAGACTCTCTGGAAACACCATATATTTT. This codes for CSASPRLSGNTIYF.

This clonotype was detected many times. The V call is TRBV5-1, the J call TRBJ2-3; D is uncertain. The CDR3 totals 15 residues. From germline, CDR1 is SGHRS and CDR2 YFSETQ. Between the trimmed V and J ends, which lost 2 bases and 3 bases, there was a span of 13 bases. Here the CDR3 reads CASSFKIPLTDTQYF. In DNA form, the CDR3 reads TGCGCCAGCAGCTTTAAAATCCCCCTTACAGATACGCAGTATTTT.

Concerning this clonotype itself: A much larger clone is a single base away; this may be a read error. The chain couples TRBV4-2 to TRBJ2-7; TRBD2 matches 7 bases. The CDR3 is made up of 14 amino acids. Germline V gene data show CDR1 as LGHNA and CDR2 as YNFKEQ. After removal of 0 bases from V and 6 bases from J, the junction contained 5 bases not matched to a gene. The CDR3 DNA sequence: TGTGCCAGCAGCCAAGATCGACTAGCCCGCGAGCAGTACTTC. Translating gives CASSQDRLAREQYF.

The J gene is TRBJ2-3, the V gene TRBV6-2 or TRBV6-3; TRBD2 aligns across 8 bases. J gave up 2 bases and V 6 bases, and 13 bases lay outside the gene matches. Germline V CDR1 and CDR2: MNHEY, SVGEGT. The CDR3 runs to 17 residues. CDR3 amino acids: CASSPMTAGVVTDTQYF. For the CDR3, the DNA is TGTGCCAGCAGCCCTATGACAGCGGGAGTTGTCACAGATACGCAGTATTTT.

About this clonotype itself: A clone one base away is much larger, so this may be a read error. This sequence joins TRBV5-5 and TRBJ2-3; D possibly corresponds to TRBD1 (6 bases). CDR1 and CDR2 from the germline V gene are SGHKS and YYEKEE (reference sequence). The CDR3 spans 14 residues. The CDR3 sequence: CASTRTASTETQYF. The CDR3 nucleotides are TGTGCCAGCACGCGGACAGCCAGCACAGAGACGCAGTATTTT.